A single sample is the source of the 9 T cell receptor beta chains below, sequenced in a study of Tregs in tolerant kidney transplant recipients. The nonmyeloablative bone marrow transplants came from related graft donors, with transient mixed chimerism. The protocol was immunoSEQ multiplex PCR, while the TCRdb copy is restricted to in-frame clones and leaves out a portion. Here the sample table reports under 7,500 clones. The sequencing here drew on CD4+ T cells from blood (PBMCs), taken 6 months after the transplant. The receptors derive from a human patient who received a combined kidney and bone marrow transplant. The T cells may partly be graft donor cells.

With respect to this clone: Read sequence stops 3 residues before the CDR3 end, and the germline J gene provides the missing end. The rearrangement joins TRBV5-1 to TRBJ2-7; 10 positions match TRBD2. The V and J ends lost 4 bases and 6 bases, in that order; junction bases with no gene match: 7. CDR3 length: 14 amino acids. CDR1 and CDR2 from the germline V gene are SGHRS and YFSETQ. CDR3 DNA (partial): TGCGCCAGCAGCACCACTAGCGGGGCTGTCGAG. Translated, it gives CASSTTSGAVE. The CDR3 in full is CASSTTSGAVEQYF.

Concerning this clone: The read halts 3 residues ahead of the CDR3 end, with the missing end drawn from the germline J gene. The chain has TRBV11-2 and TRBJ2-1; D is possibly TRBD2 (6 bases). CDR1 and CDR2 from the germline V gene are SGHAT and FQNNGV. The CDR3 covers 15 residues. Trimming cost V 2 bases and J 2 bases, with 10 bases left between them. The CDR3 loop is CASSLSGRPYNEQFF. The sequenced CDR3 bases are TGTGCCAGCAGCTTATCGGGGAGGCCCTACAATGAG.

Details on this clone: Read sequence stops 3 residues before the CDR3 end, and the germline J gene provides the missing end. The V and J genes are TRBV6-1 and TRBJ1-1, with 7 bases lining up with TRBD1. Germline CDR1 and CDR2: MNHNS and SASEGT. Trimming removed 4 bases from V and 3 bases from J; junction bases left unmatched: 11. CDR3 size: 16 residues. The sequenced part of the CDR3 DNA is TGTGCCAGCAGTGGAGCGGGACAGTCGGCACACACTGAA. Translated, it gives CASSGAGQSAHTE. The whole CDR3 is CASSGAGQSAHTEAFF.

This clone is called medium-sized based on its frequency. The CDR3 end lies 3 residues beyond the end of the read and is filled in from the germline J gene. The chain recombines TRBV4-2 with TRBJ2-2, with a tentative D call TRBD2 (6 bases). Between the trimmed V and J ends, which lost 4 bases and 0 bases, there was a span of 27 bases. The CDR3 sequence is 21 residues long. Germline CDR1 and CDR2: LGHNA and YNFKEQ. The CDR3 region is CASSPGWGRSVAGSNTGELFF. Partial CDR3 DNA: TGTGCCAGCAGCCCTGGGTGGGGGAGATCCGTGGCGGGGTCGAACACCGGGGAG.

This clone is identified as medium-sized from frequency. The read finishes 3 residues shy of the CDR3 end, and the germline J gene is used to complete it. The genes are TRBV6-2 or TRBV6-3 and TRBJ2-3; D uncertain. CDR1 is MNHEY and CDR2 is SVGEGT in the germline V gene. This CDR3 has 14 amino acids. Trimming removed 5 bases at V and 1 base at J, with 10 bases between. The CDR3 region is CASSQTPGTDTQYF. CDR3 DNA (partial): TGTGCCAGCAGTCAGACTCCCGGCACAGATACG.

As for this clone: The read ends 3 residues shy of where the CDR3 ends; the end is completed using the germline J gene. V usage is TRBV19 and J usage is TRBJ2-2; 9 nucleotides match TRBD1. The J segment lost 5 bases and the V segment lost 2 bases, leaving 6 bases of the junction unmatched. CDR3 size: 16 residues. In germline, CDR1 is LNHDA, CDR2 SQIVND (reference sequence). The CDR3 DNA, read in part, is TGTGCCAGTAGTATAAGGGGACAGGGCTCAACCGGGGAG. This translates into CASSIRGQGSTGE. The whole CDR3 reads CASSIRGQGSTGELFF.

Comments on this clone: The missing CDR3 end, 3 residues past where the read stops, is filled in from the germline J gene. V gene TRBV2 combines with J gene TRBJ2-5; D is uncertain. Per germline, CDR1 SNHLY and CDR2 FYNNEI. Deletions cut 6 bases from V and 3 bases from J, with 8 bases between. This CDR3 contains 12 residues. The DNA read from the CDR3 is TGTGCCAGCAGGATTAACAAAGAGACC. Translation: CASRINKET. The complete CDR3 protein is CASRINKETQYF. Supplemented by reference TRBV2 and TRBJ2-5, the full variable domain reads EPEVTQTPSHQVTQMGQEVILRCVPISNHLYFYWYRQILGQKVEFLVSFYNNEISEKSEIFDDQFSVERPDGSNFTLKIRSTKLEDSAMYFCASRINKETQYFGPGTRLLVL.

On this clone: The read ends 3 residues before the CDR3 terminus; that terminus is restored from the germline J gene. The chain has TRBV2 and TRBJ2-7, with TRBD1 identical over 7 bases. CDR3 length: 13 amino acids. CDR1 SNHLY and CDR2 FYNNEI come from the germline V gene. V was clipped by 10 bases and J by 3 bases; unmatched bases: 9. Partial CDR3 DNA: TGTGCCACCCGGGACAGCAGAGGCTACGAG. This codes for CATRDSRGYE. The whole CDR3 is CATRDSRGYEQYF.

Points on this clone: The observed sequence ends 3 residues before the CDR3 terminus, with the missing tail filled in from the germline J gene. The chain has TRBV23-1 and TRBJ1-5; D ambiguous. TRBV23-1 is an open reading frame, and its role is uncertain. Trimming stripped 3 bases from V and 5 bases from J, with 11 bases between. This CDR3 comprises 14 residues. The CDR3 reads CASSHPLQDQPQHF. Incomplete CDR3 DNA: TGCGCCAGCAGTCATCCACTTCAGGATCAGCCC.